Sequencing of this TCR beta chain was carried out in a study of blood T cell repertoires in COVID-19. Source study methods: Quantification of nucleated cells was approximated via reference gene primer amplification. TCRdb's table, derived via immunoSEQ multiplex PCR, lists solely in-frame clones and lacks some. For V, J and clone size, that table is used; D and trimming come from the DNA. This table has hundreds of thousands of clones, 85% to 90% appearing once. Trimming removed 5 bases from V and 5 bases from J; junction bases left unmatched: 12. The CDR3 loop spans 15 amino acids. From germline, CDR1 is SEHNR and CDR2 FQNEAQ (reference sequence). This clone was observed a single time.

The rearrangement joins TRBV7-9 to TRBJ2-7; 7 bases align to TRBD2. The sequence came from a woman in her forties who had recovered from COVID-19. Sequenced sample: peripheral blood. The DNA of the CDR3 is TGTGCCAGCAGCCCATGGGGCGGGAGTTCCCACGAGCAGTACTTC. It yields the protein CASSPWGGSSHEQYF.